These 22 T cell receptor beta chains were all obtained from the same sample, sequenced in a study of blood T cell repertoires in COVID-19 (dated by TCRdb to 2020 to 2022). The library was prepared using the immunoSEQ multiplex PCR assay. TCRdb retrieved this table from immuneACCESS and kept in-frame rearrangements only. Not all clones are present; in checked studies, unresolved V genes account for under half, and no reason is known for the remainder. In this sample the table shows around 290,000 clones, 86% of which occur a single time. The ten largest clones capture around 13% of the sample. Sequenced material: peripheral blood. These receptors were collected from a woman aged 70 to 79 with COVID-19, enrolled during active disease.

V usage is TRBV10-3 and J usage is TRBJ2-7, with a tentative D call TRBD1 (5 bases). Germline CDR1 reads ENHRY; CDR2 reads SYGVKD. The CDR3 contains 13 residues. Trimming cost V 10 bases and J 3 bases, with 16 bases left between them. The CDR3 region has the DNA TGTGCCACCGGACAATCCTCGGGCTACGAGCAGTACTTC. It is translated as CATGQSSGYEQYF.

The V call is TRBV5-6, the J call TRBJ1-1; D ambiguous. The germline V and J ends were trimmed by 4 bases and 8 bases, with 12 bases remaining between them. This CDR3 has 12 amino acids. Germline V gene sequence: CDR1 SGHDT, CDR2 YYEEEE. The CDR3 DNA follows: TGTGCCAGCAGCCTACGGCCGGGAGAAGCTTTCTTT. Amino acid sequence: CASSLRPGEAFF.

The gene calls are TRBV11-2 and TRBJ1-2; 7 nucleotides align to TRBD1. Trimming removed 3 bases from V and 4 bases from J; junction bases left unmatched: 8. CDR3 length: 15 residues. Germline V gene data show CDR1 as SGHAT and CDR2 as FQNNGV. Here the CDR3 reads CASSFPASGGYGYTF. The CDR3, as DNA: TGTGCCAGCAGCTTCCCGGCTTCAGGGGGCTATGGCTACACCTTC.

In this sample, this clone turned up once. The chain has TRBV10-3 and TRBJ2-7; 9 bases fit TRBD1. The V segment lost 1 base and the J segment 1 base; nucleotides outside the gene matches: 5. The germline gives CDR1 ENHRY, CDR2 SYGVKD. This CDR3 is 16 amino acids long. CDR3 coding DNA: TGTGCCATCAGTGAGTGGCACGGGACAGGGTCCTACGAGCAGTACTTC. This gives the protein CAISEWHGTGSYEQYF.

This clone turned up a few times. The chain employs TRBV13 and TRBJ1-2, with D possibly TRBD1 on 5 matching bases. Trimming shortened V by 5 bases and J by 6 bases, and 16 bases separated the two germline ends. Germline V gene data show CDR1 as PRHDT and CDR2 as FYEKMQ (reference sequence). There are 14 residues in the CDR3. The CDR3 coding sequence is TGTGCCAGCAGCGGGAGGGACTTTCCGGATGGCTACACCTTC. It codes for CASSGRDFPDGYTF.

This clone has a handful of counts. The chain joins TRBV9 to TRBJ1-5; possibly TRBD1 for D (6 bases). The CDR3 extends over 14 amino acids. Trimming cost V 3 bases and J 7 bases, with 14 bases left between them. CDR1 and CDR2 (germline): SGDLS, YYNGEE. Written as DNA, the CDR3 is TGTGCCAGCAGCGCGTCACAGGGTGTGCAGCCCCAGCATTTT. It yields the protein CASSASQGVQPQHF.

The DNA for the CDR3 is TGCGCCAGCAGCTTGGTAGTCGGGGAGCTGTTTTTT. This encodes CASSLVVGELFF. This sequence joins TRBV5-1 and TRBJ2-2; D is unresolved. Germline assignment: CDR1 SGHRS and CDR2 YFSETQ. The CDR3 is 12 amino acids. V was pared by 0 bases and J by 7 bases, with 4 bases between. Full variable domain (rest looked up from reference TRBV5-1 and TRBJ2-2): KAGVTQTPRYLIKTRGQQVTLSCSPISGHRSVSWYQQTPGQGLQFLFEYFSETQRNKGNFPGRFSGRQFSNSRSEMNVSTLELGDSALYLCASSLVVGELFFGEGSRLTVL.

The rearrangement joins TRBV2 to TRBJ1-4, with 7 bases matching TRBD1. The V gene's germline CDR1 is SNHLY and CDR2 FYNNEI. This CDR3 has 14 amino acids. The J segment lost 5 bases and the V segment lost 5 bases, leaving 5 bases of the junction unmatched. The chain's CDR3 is CASSRDSWNEKLFF. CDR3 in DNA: TGTGCCAGCAGTCGGGACAGCTGGAATGAAAAACTGTTTTTT.

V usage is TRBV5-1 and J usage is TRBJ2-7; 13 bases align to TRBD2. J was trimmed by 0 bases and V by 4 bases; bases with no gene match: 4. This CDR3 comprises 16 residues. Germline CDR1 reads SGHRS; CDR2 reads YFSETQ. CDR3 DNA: TGCGCCAGCAGCCCGACTAGCGGGGGGAACTCCTACGAGCAGTACTTC. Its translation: CASSPTSGGNSYEQYF.

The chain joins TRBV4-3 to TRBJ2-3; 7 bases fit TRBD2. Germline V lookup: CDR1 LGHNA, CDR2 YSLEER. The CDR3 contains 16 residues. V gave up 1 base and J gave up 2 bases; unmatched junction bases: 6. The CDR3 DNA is TGCGCCAGCAGCCAAGTACTAGCGACCCCCACAGATACGCAGTATTTT. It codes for CASSQVLATPTDTQYF.

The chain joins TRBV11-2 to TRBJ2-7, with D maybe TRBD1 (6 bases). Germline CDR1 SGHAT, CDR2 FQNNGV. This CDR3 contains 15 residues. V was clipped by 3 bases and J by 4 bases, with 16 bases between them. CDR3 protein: CASSLAGAFVYEQYF. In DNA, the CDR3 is TGTGCCAGCAGCTTGGCAGGGGCTTTCGTGTACGAGCAGTACTTC.

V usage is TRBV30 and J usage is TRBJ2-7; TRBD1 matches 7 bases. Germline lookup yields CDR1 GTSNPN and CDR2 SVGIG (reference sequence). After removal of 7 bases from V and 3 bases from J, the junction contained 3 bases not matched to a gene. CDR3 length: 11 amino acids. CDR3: CALSGGYEQYF. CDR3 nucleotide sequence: TGTGCCTTGTCAGGGGGCTACGAGCAGTACTTC.

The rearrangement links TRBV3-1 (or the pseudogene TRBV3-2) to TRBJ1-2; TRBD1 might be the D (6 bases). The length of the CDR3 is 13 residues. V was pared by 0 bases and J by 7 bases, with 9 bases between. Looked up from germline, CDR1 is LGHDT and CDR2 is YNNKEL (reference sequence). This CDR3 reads CASSQDQGLGYTF. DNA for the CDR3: TGTGCCAGCAGCCAAGACCAGGGGCTTGGCTACACCTTC.

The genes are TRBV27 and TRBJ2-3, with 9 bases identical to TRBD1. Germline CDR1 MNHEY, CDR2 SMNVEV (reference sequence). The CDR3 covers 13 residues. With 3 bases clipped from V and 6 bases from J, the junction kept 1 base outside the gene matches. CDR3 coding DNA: TGTGCCAGCAGTTTCGGGACAGGGGATACGCAGTATTTT. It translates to CASSFGTGDTQYF.

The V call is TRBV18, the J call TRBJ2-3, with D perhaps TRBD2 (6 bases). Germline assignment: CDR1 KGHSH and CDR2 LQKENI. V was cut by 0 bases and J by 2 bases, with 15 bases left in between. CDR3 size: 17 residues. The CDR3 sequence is CASSPPVGLATTDTQYF. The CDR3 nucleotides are TGTGCCAGCTCACCACCAGTAGGCCTAGCGACCACAGATACGCAGTATTTT. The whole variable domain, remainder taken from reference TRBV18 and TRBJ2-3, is NAGVMQNPRHLVRRRGQEARLRCSPMKGHSHVYWYRQLPEEGLKFMVYLQKENIIDESGMPKERFSAEFPKEGPSILRIQQVVRGDSAAYFCASSPPVGLATTDTQYFGPGTRLTVL.

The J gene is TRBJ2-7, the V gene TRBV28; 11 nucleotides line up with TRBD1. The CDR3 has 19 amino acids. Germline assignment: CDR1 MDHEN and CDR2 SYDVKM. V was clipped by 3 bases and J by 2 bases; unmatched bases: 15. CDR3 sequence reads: CASSFGWGQGVLATYEQYF. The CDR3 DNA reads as TGTGCCAGCAGTTTTGGTTGGGGACAGGGGGTTTTAGCTACCTACGAGCAGTACTTC.

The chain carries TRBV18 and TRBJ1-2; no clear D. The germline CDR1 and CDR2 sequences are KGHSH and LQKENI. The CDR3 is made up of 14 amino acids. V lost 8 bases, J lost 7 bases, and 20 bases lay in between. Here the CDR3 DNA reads TGTGCCAGCCGCACCTCGACCGGGGATGGTGGCTACACCTTC. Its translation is CASRTSTGDGGYTF.

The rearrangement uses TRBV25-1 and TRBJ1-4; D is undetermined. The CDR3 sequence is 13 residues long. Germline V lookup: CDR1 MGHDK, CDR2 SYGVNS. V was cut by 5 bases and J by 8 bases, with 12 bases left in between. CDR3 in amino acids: CASSLDLEEKLFF. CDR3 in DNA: TGTGCCAGCAGTTTGGACTTAGAGGAAAAACTGTTTTTT.

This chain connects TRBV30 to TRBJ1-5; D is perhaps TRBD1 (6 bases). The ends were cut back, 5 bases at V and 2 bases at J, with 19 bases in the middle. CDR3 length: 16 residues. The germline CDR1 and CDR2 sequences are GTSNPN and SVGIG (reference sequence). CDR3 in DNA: TGTGCCTGGGGAGCGGGGGGGCGATCGGGCAATCAGCCCCAGCATTTT. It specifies CAWGAGGRSGNQPQHF.

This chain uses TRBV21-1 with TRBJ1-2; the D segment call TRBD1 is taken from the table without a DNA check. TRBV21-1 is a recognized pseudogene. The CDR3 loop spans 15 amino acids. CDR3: CASSRPTGEVYGYTF. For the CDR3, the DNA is TGTGCCAGCAGCAGACCGACAGGGGAGGTCTATGGCTACACCTTC.

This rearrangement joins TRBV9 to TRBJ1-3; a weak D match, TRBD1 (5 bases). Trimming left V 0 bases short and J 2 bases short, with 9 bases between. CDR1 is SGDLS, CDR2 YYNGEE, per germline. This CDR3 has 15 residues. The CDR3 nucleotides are TGTGCCAGCAGCGTAGAAGCGGGGGCTGGAAACACCATATATTTT. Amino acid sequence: CASSVEAGAGNTIYF.

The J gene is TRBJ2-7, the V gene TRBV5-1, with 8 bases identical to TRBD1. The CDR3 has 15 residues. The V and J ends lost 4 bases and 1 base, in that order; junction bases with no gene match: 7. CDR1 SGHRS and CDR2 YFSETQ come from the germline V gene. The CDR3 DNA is TGCGCCAGCAGCCCAACGACAGGGGAGTCCTACGAGCAGTACTTC. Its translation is CASSPTTGESYEQYF.